The present T cell receptor (beta chain) was sequenced within a study of cytomegalovirus exposure and HLA in healthy donors. Study outcomes and limitations: A later analysis linked a missense variant in DCLRE1C to the trimming of TCR beta V and J genes.

The PCR contained 60 Vbeta and 13 Jbeta primers. In the authors' methods: In a later analysis, of roughly 83 million unique beta chains, roughly 10 million appeared in at least two donors. The repertoire was sequenced with immunoSEQ multiplex PCR; TCRdb's copy has only in-frame clones and lacks some. Clone size and V and J calls were adopted from that table, with D and trimming inferred from the DNA. This sample yields around 170,000 clones, of which about 77% are seen a single time; roughly 2.3% belongs to the top ten. There are 14 residues in the CDR3. Looked up from germline, CDR1 is SGDLS and CDR2 is YYNGEE. V shed 2 bases and J shed 5 bases, with 14 bases lying between them. For this clone: What it binds is unknown.

The sequence was obtained from a man aged 55 to 69 in good health and CMV-seronegative. The rearrangement joins TRBV9 to TRBJ2-7; possibly TRBD1 for D (6 bases). Material: PBMCs. The CDR3 DNA follows: TGTGCCAGCAGCGTCGGACCAAACAGGGACGAGCAGTACTTC. The encoded protein is CASSVGPNRDEQYF.